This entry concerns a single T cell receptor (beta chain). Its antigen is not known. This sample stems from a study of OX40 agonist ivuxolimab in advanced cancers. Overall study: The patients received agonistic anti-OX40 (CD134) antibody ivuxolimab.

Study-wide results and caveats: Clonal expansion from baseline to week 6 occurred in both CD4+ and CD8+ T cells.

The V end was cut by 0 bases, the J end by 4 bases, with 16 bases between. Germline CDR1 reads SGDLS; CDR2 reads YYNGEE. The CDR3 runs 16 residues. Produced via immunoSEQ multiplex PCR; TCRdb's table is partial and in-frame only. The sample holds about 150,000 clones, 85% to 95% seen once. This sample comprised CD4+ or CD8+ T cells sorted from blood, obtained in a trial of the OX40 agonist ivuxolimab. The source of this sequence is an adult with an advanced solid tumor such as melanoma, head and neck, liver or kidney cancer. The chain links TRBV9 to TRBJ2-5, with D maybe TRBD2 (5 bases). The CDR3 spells CASSVGLRGWRETQYF. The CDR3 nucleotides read TGTGCCAGCAGCGTAGGGCTACGGGGATGGAGAGAGACCCAGTACTTC.